A single T cell receptor (beta chain) is shown here with its context. The data originate from a study of blood T cell repertoires in COVID-19. As originally analysed: Reference gene primers were amplified, and this amplification served to estimate nucleated cell counts. Sequencing used immunoSEQ multiplex PCR; TCRdb keeps in-frame clones, though not all of them. The DNA gave D and trimming, while V, J and clone size come from that table. The sample lists approximately 45,000 clones, roughly 70% occurring once. This TCR was recovered from an elderly man with acute or convalescent COVID-19. Sample: peripheral blood.

For the CDR3, the DNA is TGTGCCAGCACCGAGGACAGGGGGGGCAATGAGCAGTTCTTC. Residues: CASTEDRGGNEQFF. The chain links TRBV2 to TRBJ2-1; TRBD1 matches 10 bases. The CDR3 sequence is 14 residues long. Germline CDR1 SNHLY, CDR2 FYNNEI. Trimming took 7 bases from V and 6 from J; bases not matched to a gene: 6.